Listed below are T cell receptor beta chains from one sample, sequenced in a study of T cells after yellow fever vaccination. Via MiXCR, TCRdb re-called the 5' RACE reads, giving one row per CDR3 protein. The table has hundreds of thousands of distinct CDR3 sequences, 9% to 15% seen once. This material consisted of PBMCs, taken on the day of the yellow fever booster vaccination. The receptors originated from a man aged 30 to 45 who received the YFV17D yellow fever vaccine. The CDR3 runs from the conserved cysteine through the conserved F or W. The order of the fields is V gene, D gene, clone size, J gene, CDR3 DNA, CDR3 protein. A D gene is named only where the DNA matches it firmly. For some rows the clone size is stated as once, few or many, or as a class when expanded; others skip it.

v_gene: TRBV18
d_gene: TRBD1
abundance: -
j_gene: TRBJ2-7
CDR3nt: TGTGCCAGCTCACCAATGTACAGGGGCTACGAGCAGTACTTC
CDR3aa: CASSPMYRGYEQYF

v_gene: TRBV21-1
d_gene: -
abundance: many
j_gene: TRBJ1-1
CDR3nt: TGTGCCAGACCGAAGTGGGTAAGGACTGAAGCTTTCTTT
CDR3aa: CARPKWVRTEAFF

v_gene: TRBV10-1
d_gene: -
abundance: many
j_gene: TRBJ1-1
CDR3nt: TGCGCCAGCAGTGAGTCGGGTATGAACACTGAAGCTTTCTTT
CDR3aa: CASSESGMNTEAFF

v_gene: TRBV10-3
d_gene: -
abundance: -
j_gene: TRBJ1-1
CDR3nt: TGTGCCATCACAAGACAGACGAACACTGAAGCTTTCTTT
CDR3aa: CAITRQTNTEAFF

v_gene: TRBV7-9
d_gene: -
abundance: -
j_gene: TRBJ1-6
CDR3nt: TGTGCCAGCAGCTTAGAGCGGGGGCGGACCCTCCACTTT
CDR3aa: CASSLERGRTLHF

v_gene: TRBV20-1
d_gene: -
abundance: -
j_gene: TRBJ2-3
CDR3nt: TGCAGTGCTAGAGTGGGGAGAGCCAACACAGATACGCAGTATTTT
CDR3aa: CSARVGRANTDTQYF

v_gene: TRBV5-1
d_gene: -
abundance: -
j_gene: TRBJ2-3
CDR3nt: TGCGCCAGCAGCGTCCGGGAGTTGTCAGATACGCAGTATTTT
CDR3aa: CASSVRELSDTQYF

v_gene: TRBV5-5
d_gene: -
abundance: many
j_gene: TRBJ1-3
CDR3nt: TGTGCCAGCAGCTTGGAGGGAAACACCATATATTTT
CDR3aa: CASSLEGNTIYF

v_gene: TRBV12-3/TRBV12-4
d_gene: TRBD2
abundance: few
j_gene: TRBJ2-3
CDR3nt: TGTGCCAGCAGAAGAACTAGCGGGGCCACAGATACGCAGTATTTT
CDR3aa: CASRRTSGATDTQYF

v_gene: TRBV19
d_gene: -
abundance: -
j_gene: TRBJ2-1
CDR3nt: TGTGCCAGTAGGCAGGAGGGAGCGGTATACAATGAGCAGTTCTTC
CDR3aa: CASRQEGAVYNEQFF

v_gene: TRBV7-2
d_gene: TRBD2
abundance: few
j_gene: TRBJ2-1
CDR3nt: TGTGCCAGCAGCTTAGGACTAGCGGGTTTCAATGAGCAGTTCTTC
CDR3aa: CASSLGLAGFNEQFF

v_gene: TRBV10-3
d_gene: TRBD2
abundance: many
j_gene: TRBJ2-7
CDR3nt: TGTGCCATCAGTGAGTCGACTAGCGGGGCCGAGCAGTACTTC
CDR3aa: CAISESTSGAEQYF

v_gene: TRBV20-1
d_gene: -
abundance: few
j_gene: TRBJ1-3
CDR3nt: TGCAGTGCTCCTGAATCTTCGGGTGGAAACACCATATATTTT
CDR3aa: CSAPESSGGNTIYF

v_gene: TRBV20-1
d_gene: -
abundance: -
j_gene: TRBJ2-7
CDR3nt: TGCAGTGCTCTCCACACGGGGGCCTCATTGGGCGAGCAGTACTTC
CDR3aa: CSALHTGASLGEQYF

v_gene: TRBV5-1
d_gene: -
abundance: -
j_gene: TRBJ1-4
CDR3nt: TGCGCCAGCAGTCCAGTACAGGGAACTAATGAAAAACTGTTTTTT
CDR3aa: CASSPVQGTNEKLFF

v_gene: TRBV11-2
d_gene: -
abundance: -
j_gene: TRBJ2-1
CDR3nt: TGTGCCAGCAGCACCCTGGGGCTAGTGGTAGGTGAGCAGTTCTTC
CDR3aa: CASSTLGLVVGEQFF

v_gene: TRBV5-1
d_gene: TRBD1
abundance: -
j_gene: TRBJ2-3
CDR3nt: TGCGCCAGCAGTGCGGACAGGGGGCGGAGAGATACGCAGTATTTT
CDR3aa: CASSADRGRRDTQYF

v_gene: TRBV5-1
d_gene: TRBD2
abundance: many
j_gene: TRBJ2-5
CDR3nt: TGCGCCAGCAGCTTGGTACTGGCGGGAGGGATAGAGACCCAGTACTTC
CDR3aa: CASSLVLAGGIETQYF

v_gene: TRBV5-1
d_gene: -
abundance: few
j_gene: TRBJ2-2
CDR3nt: TGCGCCAGCAGCTGGGACGTCGCGAACACCGGGGAGCTGTTTTTT
CDR3aa: CASSWDVANTGELFF

v_gene: TRBV20-1
d_gene: -
abundance: -
j_gene: TRBJ2-6
CDR3nt: TGCAGTGCTAGAGCCGGTGGCGGGGCCAACGTCCTGACTTTC
CDR3aa: CSARAGGGANVLTF

v_gene: TRBV2
d_gene: -
abundance: -
j_gene: TRBJ2-1
CDR3nt: TGTGCCAGCACGGCTAGGGATATGGTCAATGAGCAGTTCTTC
CDR3aa: CASTARDMVNEQFF

v_gene: TRBV11-2
d_gene: TRBD2
abundance: -
j_gene: TRBJ2-7
CDR3nt: TGTGCCAGCAGCTTAGGTTCTAGCGGAGCAGGCTTAGGATACGAGCAGTACTTC
CDR3aa: CASSLGSSGAGLGYEQYF

v_gene: TRBV20-1
d_gene: TRBD2
abundance: many
j_gene: TRBJ2-1
CDR3nt: TGCAGTGCTACTAGCGGCGCAACCTACAATGAGCAGTTCTTC
CDR3aa: CSATSGATYNEQFF

v_gene: TRBV11-2
d_gene: TRBD2
abundance: -
j_gene: TRBJ2-1
CDR3nt: TGTGCCAGCAGCTTAGGGGTAGCGGGAGAAATCTACAATGAGCAGTTCTTC
CDR3aa: CASSLGVAGEIYNEQFF

v_gene: TRBV20-1
d_gene: TRBD2
abundance: -
j_gene: TRBJ2-4
CDR3nt: TGCAGTGCCGGGGGGAAACTAGCCAAAAACATTCAGTACTTC
CDR3aa: CSAGGKLAKNIQYF

v_gene: TRBV25-1
d_gene: -
abundance: few
j_gene: TRBJ2-1
CDR3nt: TGTGCCAGCAGTGTGGGCAGGTCTAGTGAGCAGTTCTTC
CDR3aa: CASSVGRSSEQFF

v_gene: TRBV4-2
d_gene: TRBD1
abundance: few
j_gene: TRBJ1-3
CDR3nt: TGTGCCAGCAGCCAAGAGGGACAGGGGGCACTTGGAAACACCATATATTTT
CDR3aa: CASSQEGQGALGNTIYF

v_gene: TRBV23-1
d_gene: -
abundance: -
j_gene: TRBJ2-7
CDR3nt: TGCGCCAGCAGTCAATCGGGCCCCCGCGACACCTACGAGCAGTACTTC
CDR3aa: CASSQSGPRDTYEQYF

v_gene: TRBV10-3
d_gene: TRBD1
abundance: few
j_gene: TRBJ2-3
CDR3nt: TGTGCCATCAGTGAGTCTGGACAGGACGCAGATACGCAGTATTTT
CDR3aa: CAISESGQDADTQYF

v_gene: TRBV2
d_gene: -
abundance: -
j_gene: TRBJ2-6
CDR3nt: TGTGCCAGCAGTGATGACAGCGCTGGGGCCAACGTCCTGACTTTC
CDR3aa: CASSDDSAGANVLTF

v_gene: TRBV15
d_gene: -
abundance: few
j_gene: TRBJ2-7
CDR3nt: TGTGCCACCAGCCATCAGGAAGGGGGCTCCTACGAGCAGTACTTC
CDR3aa: CATSHQEGGSYEQYF

v_gene: TRBV9
d_gene: -
abundance: -
j_gene: TRBJ2-1
CDR3nt: TGTGCCAGCAGCGTTTCACCATCGGGGTACAATGAGCAGTTCTTC
CDR3aa: CASSVSPSGYNEQFF

v_gene: TRBV28
d_gene: -
abundance: few
j_gene: TRBJ2-7
CDR3nt: TGTGCCAGCAGGGATTCTCACTACGAGCAGTACTTC
CDR3aa: CASRDSHYEQYF

v_gene: TRBV6-5
d_gene: TRBD1
abundance: -
j_gene: TRBJ1-2
CDR3nt: TGTGCCAGCAGTTATTCGACAGGGGGCGCCGTGGGTGGCTACACCTTC
CDR3aa: CASSYSTGGAVGGYTF

v_gene: TRBV5-6
d_gene: -
abundance: many
j_gene: TRBJ1-1
CDR3nt: TGTGCCAGCAGCTTAAGCAGCCCCACTGAAGCTTTCTTT
CDR3aa: CASSLSSPTEAFF

v_gene: TRBV19
d_gene: -
abundance: -
j_gene: TRBJ2-3
CDR3nt: TGTGCCAGTAGTGCCTCCACGGGAGATACGCAGTATTTT
CDR3aa: CASSASTGDTQYF

v_gene: TRBV7-2
d_gene: -
abundance: few
j_gene: TRBJ2-5
CDR3nt: TGTGCCAGCAGCGTATACCAAGAGACCCAGTACTTC
CDR3aa: CASSVYQETQYF

v_gene: TRBV7-2
d_gene: -
abundance: -
j_gene: TRBJ2-3
CDR3nt: TGTGCCAGCAGCTTTAGGCGGGACACAGATACGCAGTATTTT
CDR3aa: CASSFRRDTDTQYF

v_gene: TRBV7-8
d_gene: TRBD1
abundance: -
j_gene: TRBJ2-7
CDR3nt: TGTGCCAGCAGCTTAGTCGGGACAGGGGGCCAGGACGAGCAGTACTTC
CDR3aa: CASSLVGTGGQDEQYF

v_gene: TRBV5-1
d_gene: TRBD2
abundance: few
j_gene: TRBJ2-5
CDR3nt: TGCGCCAGCAGCTGGGGGACTAGCGGACAAGAGACCCAGTACTTC
CDR3aa: CASSWGTSGQETQYF

v_gene: TRBV7-2
d_gene: TRBD1
abundance: few
j_gene: TRBJ1-4
CDR3nt: TGTGCCAGCAGCCCAGGGGACAGGGTTGGAAAACTGTTTTTT
CDR3aa: CASSPGDRVGKLFF

v_gene: TRBV5-1
d_gene: -
abundance: many
j_gene: TRBJ1-2
CDR3nt: TGCGCCAGCAGCTTGAGCCCAGGGTCTAACTATGGCTACACCTTC
CDR3aa: CASSLSPGSNYGYTF

v_gene: TRBV12-3/TRBV12-4
d_gene: -
abundance: few
j_gene: TRBJ1-4
CDR3nt: TGTGCCAGCAGTTTTAGTGGGGCAACTAATGAAAAACTGTTTTTT
CDR3aa: CASSFSGATNEKLFF

v_gene: TRBV30
d_gene: -
abundance: -
j_gene: TRBJ2-7
CDR3nt: TGTGCCTGGAAGAGAGAGGGTAGGGAGCAGTACTTC
CDR3aa: CAWKREGREQYF

v_gene: TRBV10-3
d_gene: TRBD2
abundance: -
j_gene: TRBJ2-1
CDR3nt: TGTGCCACCCGGGGGCTAGCGGGAGACAGGTCCTACAATGAGCAGTTCTTC
CDR3aa: CATRGLAGDRSYNEQFF

v_gene: TRBV20-1
d_gene: TRBD2
abundance: -
j_gene: TRBJ2-3
CDR3nt: TGCAGTGCTCTCCGGGGCGGGAGTTTATGGGATACGCAGTATTTT
CDR3aa: CSALRGGSLWDTQYF

v_gene: TRBV6-2/TRBV6-3
d_gene: -
abundance: few
j_gene: TRBJ2-3
CDR3nt: TGTGCCAGCAAGCCCCACACAGATACGCAGTATTTT
CDR3aa: CASKPHTDTQYF

v_gene: TRBV5-1
d_gene: -
abundance: few
j_gene: TRBJ2-5
CDR3nt: TGCGCCAGCAGCTCCCCCGGGTTCGAGACCCAGTACTTC
CDR3aa: CASSSPGFETQYF

v_gene: TRBV20-1
d_gene: -
abundance: few
j_gene: TRBJ2-3
CDR3nt: TGCAGTCGGAGGGGGGCTGGGACAGATACGCAGTATTTT
CDR3aa: CSRRGAGTDTQYF

v_gene: TRBV29-1
d_gene: TRBD1
abundance: -
j_gene: TRBJ2-2
CDR3nt: TGCAGCGCCAGACAGGGGGCGCACACCGGGGAGCTGTTTTTT
CDR3aa: CSARQGAHTGELFF

v_gene: TRBV28
d_gene: -
abundance: few
j_gene: TRBJ2-5
CDR3nt: TGTGCCAGCAGTCCACAGGCACTACACCTCCAAGAGACCCAGTACTTC
CDR3aa: CASSPQALHLQETQYF

v_gene: TRBV29-1
d_gene: -
abundance: few
j_gene: TRBJ2-7
CDR3nt: TGCAGCGGGGACCCTTCCTACGAGCAGTACTTC
CDR3aa: CSGDPSYEQYF